Shown below are 11 T cell receptor beta chains from a single sample sequenced in a study of blood T cell repertoires in COVID-19. The protocol was immunoSEQ multiplex PCR, while the TCRdb copy is restricted to in-frame clones and leaves out a portion. This table holds roughly 67,000 clones, approximately 73% found once. The specimen sequenced was peripheral blood. Receptor source: a woman aged 50 to 60 with active or convalescent COVID-19.

The V gene is TRBV5-5, the J gene TRBJ1-4; 8 bases fit TRBD1. The V segment lost 4 bases and the J segment 7 bases; nucleotides outside the gene matches: 15. Germline CDR1 and CDR2: SGHKS and YYEKEE (reference sequence). This CDR3 has 17 amino acids. In DNA form, the CDR3 reads TGTGCCAGCAGCCAGCAAAGACCGGGACAGGCGGGTGAAAAACTGTTTTTT. It yields the protein CASSQQRPGQAGEKLFF.

The chain uses TRBV19 and TRBJ1-5, with D tentatively TRBD1 (5 bases). V shed 3 bases and J shed 5 bases, with 11 bases lying between them. Germline values: CDR1 LNHDA, CDR2 SQIVND (reference sequence). The CDR3 contains 14 residues. In DNA, the CDR3 is TGTGCCAGTAGTATGGTGCCAGGGTATCAGCCCCAGCATTTT. It translates to CASSMVPGYQPQHF.

The V gene is TRBV10-3, the J gene TRBJ1-1; 7 bases align to TRBD1. The germline V gene has CDR1 ENHRY and CDR2 SYGVKD. The CDR3 covers 12 residues. V gave up 10 bases and J gave up 3 bases; unmatched junction bases: 5. This CDR3 reads CATTGTDTEAFF. DNA of the CDR3: TGTGCCACGACAGGGACGGACACTGAAGCTTTCTTT.

The chain couples TRBV3-1 (or the pseudogene TRBV3-2) to TRBJ2-1, with D possibly TRBD1 on 5 matching bases. V gave up 4 bases and J gave up 7 bases, with 17 bases separating them. CDR1 and CDR2 from the germline V gene are LGHDT and YNNKEL (reference sequence). CDR3 size: 15 residues. CDR3 residues: CASSPDSATDNEQFF. The CDR3 nucleotides read TGTGCCAGCAGCCCCGACTCCGCGACAGATAATGAGCAGTTCTTC.

V and J are TRBV24-1 and TRBJ1-2; D gene ambiguous. V shed 1 base and J shed 6 bases, with 11 bases lying between them. Germline V gives CDR1 KGHDR, CDR2 SFDVKD. The CDR3 covers 14 residues. CDR3 DNA sequence: TGTGCCACCAGTGATTTCCAGGAAGTGGATGGCTACACCTTC. This encodes CATSDFQEVDGYTF.

The chain is built from TRBV9 and TRBJ1-3; D call uncertain. CDR1 is SGDLS and CDR2 is YYNGEE in the germline V gene. The CDR3 is made up of 14 amino acids. V shed 4 bases and J shed 0 bases, with 8 bases lying between them. CDR3 DNA: TGTGCCAGCAGCCTCCAGGTCTCTGGAAACACCATATATTTT. This sequence encodes CASSLQVSGNTIYF.

The chain employs TRBV6-6 and TRBJ1-6; D possibly corresponds to TRBD1 (6 bases). V lost 4 bases and J lost 13, with 17 bases in between. The CDR3 contains 14 residues. Looked up from germline, CDR1 is MNHNY and CDR2 is SVGAGI (reference sequence). The CDR3 region is CASSLTGPGSPLHF. For the CDR3, the DNA is TGTGCCAGCAGTTTGACAGGTCCGGGGTCTCCCCTCCACTTT.

The rearrangement joins TRBV4-1 to TRBJ1-4; TRBD1 is a possible D gene (6 bases). Germline V gives CDR1 MGHRA, CDR2 YSYEKL. The CDR3 totals 13 residues. With 4 bases removed from V and 8 bases from J, the gap between germline ends came to 11 bases. The CDR3 DNA sequence: TGCGCCAGCAGCCGGGACATGTCCGAAAAACTGTTTTTT. Translated: CASSRDMSEKLFF.

This sequence joins TRBV30 and TRBJ2-7; D unresolved. Deletions cut 1 base from V and 4 bases from J, with 11 bases between. The germline V gene has CDR1 GTSNPN and CDR2 SVGIG (reference sequence). The CDR3 is made up of 13 amino acids. The CDR3 region has the DNA TGTGCCTGGAGTGAAGATTTACTTTACGAGCAGTACTTC. Protein product: CAWSEDLLYEQYF. The full variable domain, with the rest looked up from reference TRBV30 and TRBJ2-7, is SQTIHQWPATLVQPVGSPLSLECTVEGTSNPNLYWYRQAAGRGLQLLFYSVGIGQISSEVPQNLSASRPQDRQFILSSKKLLLSDSGFYLCAWSEDLLYEQYFGPGTRLTVT.

The V gene is TRBV5-6, the J gene TRBJ2-7; 9 nucleotides align to TRBD2. This CDR3 region has 15 residues. The V segment lost 0 bases and the J segment 3 bases; nucleotides outside the gene matches: 4. Germline V gene lookup returns CDR1 SGHDT and CDR2 YYEEEE. The CDR3 is CASSLVSGSSYEQYF. The CDR3 DNA reads as TGTGCCAGCAGCTTGGTTAGCGGGAGTAGCTACGAGCAGTACTTC.

This clone appeared a few times. The chain recombines TRBV18 with TRBJ2-5; perhaps TRBD2 as D (5 bases). The CDR3 is made up of 12 amino acids. V shed 6 bases and J shed 4 bases, with 9 bases lying between them. Germline-derived CDR1 and CDR2 are KGHSH and LQKENI. CDR3 region: CASSFLAETQYF. In DNA, the CDR3 is TGTGCCAGCTCCTTCCTAGCAGAGACCCAGTACTTC.